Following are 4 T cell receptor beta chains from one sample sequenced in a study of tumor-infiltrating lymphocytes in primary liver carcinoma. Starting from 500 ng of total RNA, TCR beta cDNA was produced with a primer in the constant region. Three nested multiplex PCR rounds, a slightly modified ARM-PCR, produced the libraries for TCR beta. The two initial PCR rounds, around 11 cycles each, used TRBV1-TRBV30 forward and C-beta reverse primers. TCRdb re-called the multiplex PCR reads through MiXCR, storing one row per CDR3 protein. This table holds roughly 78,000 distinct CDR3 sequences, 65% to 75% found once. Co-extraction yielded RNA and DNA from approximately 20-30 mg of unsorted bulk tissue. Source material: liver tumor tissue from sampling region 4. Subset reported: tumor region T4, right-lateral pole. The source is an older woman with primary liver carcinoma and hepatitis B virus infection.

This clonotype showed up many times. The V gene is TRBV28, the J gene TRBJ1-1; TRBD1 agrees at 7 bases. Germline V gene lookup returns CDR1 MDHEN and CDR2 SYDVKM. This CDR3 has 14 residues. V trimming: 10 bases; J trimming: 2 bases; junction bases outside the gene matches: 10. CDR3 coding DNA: TGTGCCACCAAACCGGGACAGAGAAACACTGAAGCTTTCTTT. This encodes CATKPGQRNTEAFF.

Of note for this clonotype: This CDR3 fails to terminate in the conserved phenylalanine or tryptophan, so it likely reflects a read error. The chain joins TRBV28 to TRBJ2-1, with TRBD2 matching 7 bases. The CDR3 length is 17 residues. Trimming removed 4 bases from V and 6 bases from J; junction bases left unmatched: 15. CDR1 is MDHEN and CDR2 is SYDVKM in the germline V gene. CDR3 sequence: CASSSLASGEVANEQFS. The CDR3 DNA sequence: TGTGCCAGCAGTTCTCTCGCGAGCGGGGAGGTGGCCAATGAGCAGTTCTCT.

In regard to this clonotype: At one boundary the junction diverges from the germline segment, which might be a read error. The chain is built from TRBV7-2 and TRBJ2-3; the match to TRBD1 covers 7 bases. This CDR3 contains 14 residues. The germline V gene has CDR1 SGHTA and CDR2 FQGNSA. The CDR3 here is CASSLQGLADTQYF. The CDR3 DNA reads TGTGCGAGCAGCTTACAGGGGCTGGCAGATACGCAGTATTTT.

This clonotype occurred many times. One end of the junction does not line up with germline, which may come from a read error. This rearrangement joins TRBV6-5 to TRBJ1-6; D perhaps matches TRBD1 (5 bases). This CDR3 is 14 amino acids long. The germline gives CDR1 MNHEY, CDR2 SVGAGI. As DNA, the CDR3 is TGTGCCAGCAGTTCCCACAGGAGTAATTCGCCCCTCCACTTT. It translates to CASSSHRSNSPLHF.